The rows below give T cell receptor beta chains drawn from one sample of a study of T cells in Graves' hyperthyroidism and ophthalmopathy. TCRdb recomputed calls from the multiplex PCR reads with MiXCR, one row per CDR3 protein. The profile shows approximately 610,000 distinct CDR3 sequences, about 15% of them singletons. The specimen sequenced was blood. Receptors were obtained from a woman aged 40 to 50 with Graves' ophthalmopathy. Both conserved end residues are trimmed from each CDR3.

j_call v_call cdr3_aa
TRBJ2-7 TRBV30 AWSGAVRFYEQY
TRBJ1-1 TRBV3-1 ASSPIWNTQGTEAF
TRBJ2-2 TRBV28 ASSLFPEAGGLTPGELF
TRBJ2-5 TRBV3-1 ASSQGLQLGIQETQY
TRBJ1-1 TRBV12-3/TRBV12-4 ASSLGDFAAF
TRBJ1-5 TRBV9 ASSVDWSLDQPQH
TRBJ2-5 TRBV7-8 ASSLEGAAKGAETQY
TRBJ2-5 TRBV7-2 ASSSRGPETQY
TRBJ1-5 TRBV6-1 ATLRGPYSNQPQH
TRBJ2-4 TRBV20-1 SARGDGSVKNIQY
TRBJ2-7 TRBV29-1 SAGGGGSYEQY
TRBJ2-7 TRBV14 ASSLTPEPQY
TRBJ1-2 TRBV3-1 ASSPLRSYGYT
TRBJ2-2 TRBV2 ASSRRTGEFTGELF
TRBJ1-2 TRBV6-2/TRBV6-3 ASSYGTGKTGYGYT
TRBJ1-2 TRBV3-1 ASSQARGSRPYGYT
TRBJ2-7 TRBV11-1 ASSIRRDGLGYEQY
TRBJ1-1 TRBV28 ASGGQGRNTEAF
TRBJ2-7 TRBV28 ASSSRTGWDEQY
TRBJ2-5 TRBV6-2/TRBV6-3 ASSPVAETQY